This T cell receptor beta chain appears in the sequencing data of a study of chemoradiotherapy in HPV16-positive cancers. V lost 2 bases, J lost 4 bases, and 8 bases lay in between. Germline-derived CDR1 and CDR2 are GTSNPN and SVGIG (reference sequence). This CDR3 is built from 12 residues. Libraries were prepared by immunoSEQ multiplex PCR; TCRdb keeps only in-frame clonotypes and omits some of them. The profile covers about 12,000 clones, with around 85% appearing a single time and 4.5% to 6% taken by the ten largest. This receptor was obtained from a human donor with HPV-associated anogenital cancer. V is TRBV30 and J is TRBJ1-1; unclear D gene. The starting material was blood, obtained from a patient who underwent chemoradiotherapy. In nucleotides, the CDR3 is TGTGCCTGGAGTCGCCTAGGCACTGAAGCTTTCTTT. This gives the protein CAWSRLGTEAFF.